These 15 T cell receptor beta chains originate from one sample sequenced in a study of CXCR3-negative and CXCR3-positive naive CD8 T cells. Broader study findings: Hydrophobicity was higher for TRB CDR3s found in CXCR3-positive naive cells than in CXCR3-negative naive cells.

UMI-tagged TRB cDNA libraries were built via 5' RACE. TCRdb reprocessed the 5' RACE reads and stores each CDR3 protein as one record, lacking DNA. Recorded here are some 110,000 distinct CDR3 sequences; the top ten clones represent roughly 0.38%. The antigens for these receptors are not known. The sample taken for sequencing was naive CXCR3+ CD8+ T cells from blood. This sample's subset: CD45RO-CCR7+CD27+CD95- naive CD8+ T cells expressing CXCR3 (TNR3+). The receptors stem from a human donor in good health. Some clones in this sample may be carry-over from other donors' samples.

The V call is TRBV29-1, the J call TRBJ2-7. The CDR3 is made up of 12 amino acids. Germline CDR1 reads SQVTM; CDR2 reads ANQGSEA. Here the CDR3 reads CSVPGDPYEQYF.

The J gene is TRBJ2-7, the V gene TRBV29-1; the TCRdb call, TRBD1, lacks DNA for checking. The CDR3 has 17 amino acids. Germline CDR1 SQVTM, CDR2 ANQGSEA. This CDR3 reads CSVENPTGLGRAYEQYF.

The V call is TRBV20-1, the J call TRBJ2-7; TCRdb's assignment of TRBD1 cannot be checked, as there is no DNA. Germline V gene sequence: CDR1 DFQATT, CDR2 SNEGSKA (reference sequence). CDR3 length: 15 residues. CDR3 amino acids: CSARDHTGDPYEQYF.

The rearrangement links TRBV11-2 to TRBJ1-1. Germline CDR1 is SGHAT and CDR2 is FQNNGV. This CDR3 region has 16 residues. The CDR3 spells CASSLDIGLRNTEAFF.

CDR3 residues: CASSEVGQLDTEAFF. The gene calls are TRBV7-9 and TRBJ1-1. This CDR3 contains 15 residues. Germline CDR1 and CDR2: SEHNR and FQNEAQ (reference sequence).

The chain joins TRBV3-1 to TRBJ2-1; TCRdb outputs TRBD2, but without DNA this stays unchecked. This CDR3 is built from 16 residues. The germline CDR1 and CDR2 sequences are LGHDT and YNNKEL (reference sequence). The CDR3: CASEREVGGSYNEQFF.

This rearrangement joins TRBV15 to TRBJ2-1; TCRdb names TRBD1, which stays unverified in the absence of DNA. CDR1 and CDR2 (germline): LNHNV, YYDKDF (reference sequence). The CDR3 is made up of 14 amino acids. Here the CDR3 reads CATSQWATYNEQFF.

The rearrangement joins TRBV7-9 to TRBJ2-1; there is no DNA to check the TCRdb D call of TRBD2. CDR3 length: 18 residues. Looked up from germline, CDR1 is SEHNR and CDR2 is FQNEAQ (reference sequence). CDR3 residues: CASSHATSGSPFRNEQFF.

CDR3 in amino acids: CSAGSRGGEQYF. The chain is built from TRBV29-1 and TRBJ2-7; without DNA, the TCRdb call of TRBD1 cannot be checked. CDR3 length equals 12 residues. Per the germline V gene, CDR1 is SQVTM and CDR2 is ANQGSEA.

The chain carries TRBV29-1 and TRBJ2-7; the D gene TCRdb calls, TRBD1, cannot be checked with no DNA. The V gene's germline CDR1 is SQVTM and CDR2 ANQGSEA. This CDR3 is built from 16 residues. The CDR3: CSVEGTEPLQPYEQYF.

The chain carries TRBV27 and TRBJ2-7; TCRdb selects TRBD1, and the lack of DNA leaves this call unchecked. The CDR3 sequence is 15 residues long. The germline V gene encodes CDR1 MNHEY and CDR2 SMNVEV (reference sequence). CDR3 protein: CASSDRGYSSYEQYF.

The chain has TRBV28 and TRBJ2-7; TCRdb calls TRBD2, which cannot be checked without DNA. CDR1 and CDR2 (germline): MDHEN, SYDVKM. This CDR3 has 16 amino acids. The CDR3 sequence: CASSFTGTLASYEQYF.

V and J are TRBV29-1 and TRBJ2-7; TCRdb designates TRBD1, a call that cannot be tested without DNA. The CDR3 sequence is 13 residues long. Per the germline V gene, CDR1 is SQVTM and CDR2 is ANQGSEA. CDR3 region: CSVSQGMAYEQYF.

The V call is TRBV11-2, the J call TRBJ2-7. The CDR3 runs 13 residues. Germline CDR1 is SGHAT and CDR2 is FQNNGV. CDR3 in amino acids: CASSWGVSYEQYF.

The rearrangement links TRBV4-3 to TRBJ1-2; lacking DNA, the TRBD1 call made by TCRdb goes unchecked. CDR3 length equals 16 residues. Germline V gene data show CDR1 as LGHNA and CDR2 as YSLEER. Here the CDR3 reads CASSQDRRTGTHGYTF.